This record looks at one TCR beta chain sequence and its context. Its specificity is unknown. The source of the sample is a study of CD8+ T cells in alopecia areata. The overall study: Treatment comprised oral tofacitinib, 5 to 10 mg twice daily, in treated patients. The percentage of affected scalp area served as the score of severity for treated patients. General study points: Clonality in lesional scalp, especially alopecia totalis/universalis, exceeded that of normal scalp.

As the sequencing template, cDNA was produced by extracting RNA and reverse transcribing it. Method: immunoSEQ multiplex PCR; TCRdb's copy keeps in-frame clones and lacks some. The sample has around 150,000 clones, around 59% seen once. The trim removed 4 bases at V and 1 base at J, leaving 5 bases unmatched. Looked up from germline, CDR1 is SGHRS and CDR2 is YFSETQ. The CDR3 covers 16 residues. Treatment denoted: oral pan-JAK inhibitor, 5-10 mg twice daily. PBMCs served as the source from which CD4+ and CD8+ T cells were sorted. Sequenced material: CD4+ T cells sorted from blood, taken at week 24, from a patient treated with tofacitinib. J is TRBJ2-5 and V is TRBV5-1; 12 bases are a match to TRBD1. The source of this sequence is a human donor with alopecia areata. In nucleotides, the CDR3 is TGCGCCAGCAGCAAGGGACAGGGGGCCCTCCAAGAGACCCAGTACTTC. This codes for CASSKGQGALQETQYF.